This T cell receptor (beta chain) stems from a study of blood T cell repertoires in COVID-19 (dated by TCRdb to about 2020). At the level of the whole study: Samples covering the acute and convalescent phases of COVID-19 were provided by collaborators in the United States, Italy and Spain. The material from the prospective study consisted of cDNA or gDNA derived from T cells, B-cell-depleted T cells, or PBMCs. Deeply sampled blood TCRbeta repertoires from subjects exposed to, actively infected with, or recovered from COVID-19 were included in the dataset. The repertoires were released in a freely available public database meant as a resource for research on the immune response to SARS-CoV-2. Samples were obtained from the ongoing ImmuneRACE study (first 160 participants) and from about 1,300 subjects provided by 6 global collaborators. A de-identified subject ID, COVID-19 status, age in years and sex were almost always included in the sample metadata. Where available, HLA class I and class II types were obtained from metadata supplied by the sample provider rather than from assay-based typing.

V and J are trimmed by 6 bases and 5 bases, and the gene matches miss 7 bases of the junction. Reading the germline V gene (reference sequence) gives CDR1 LNHDA and CDR2 SQIVND. The CDR3 holds 14 amino acids from the cysteine to the phenylalanine. Of the read, only the CDR3 DNA is kept; its 42 bases are in frame from base 1. For this clone: Its antigen target is currently unknown. Per-nucleotide qualities are absent, and no much larger clonotype sits a single base away.

In Seattle, one collaborating source enrolled patients while the infection was active and tracked those patients longitudinally over the course of disease. Whole blood was collected in K2EDTA tubes by collaborating institutions according to the institutions' own protocols. For TCRbeta analysis, collaborators shipped samples as frozen whole blood, isolated PBMCs, or DNA extracted from either of those sample types. TCRbeta CDR3 regions were amplified from genomic DNA using the immunoSEQ Assay, a bias-controlled multiplex PCR. The source study handled its data this way. The number of nucleated cells in each sample was estimated from the amplification of reference gene primers within the assay. To quantify the absolute abundance of each unique TCRbeta CDR3 rearrangement, sequence reads were collapsed and filtered. For each sample, productive Simpson clonality was calculated by taking the square root of Simpson's diversity index across productive rearrangements. TCRdb carries this immuneACCESS record with in-frame sequences only. Its versions omit some clonotypes, under half of them owing to an unresolved V gene in the studies checked, with the rest unexplained. That table is the source of V, J and clone size, and D and trimming were worked out from the DNA. The sample table records some 200,000 clones; 85% of these occur just once. The ten largest clones add up to more than 2% of the sample.

Findings and caveats that apply to the study as a whole: Clinical and demographic metadata were provided uncurated, with the amount varying by source and participant.

This TCR derives from a woman between 65 and 79 years old with COVID-19, enrolled during active disease. The sample consisted of peripheral blood. The chain is assembled from TRBV19 and TRBJ1-5; TRBD1 aligns with 7 central bases. The CDR3 reads CASRPTGWDQPQHF. The sequenced DNA is TGTGCCAGTAGACCGACAGGGTGGGATCAGCCCCAGCATTTT.